The present TCR beta chain was sequenced within a study of T cell changes during pregnancy in multiple sclerosis. Trimming stripped 6 bases from V and 6 bases from J, with 12 bases between. Germline CDR1 reads MNHNY; CDR2 reads SVGAGI (reference sequence). CDR3 size: 13 residues. The method was immunoSEQ multiplex PCR; TCRdb's version includes in-frame clones alone and lacks a portion of them. The sample gives around 95,000 clones, over 85% of which show up once; about 1.6% is in the top ten. The chain combines TRBV6-6 with TRBJ1-5, with D unresolved. The TCR comes from a female donor in good health, enrolled as a control in a pregnancy study. The sequences come from peripheral blood, collected after pregnancy. As DNA, the CDR3 is TGTGCCAGCAGGGCAGGCCCTCCTCAGCCCCAGCATTTT. This translates into CASRAGPPQPQHF.